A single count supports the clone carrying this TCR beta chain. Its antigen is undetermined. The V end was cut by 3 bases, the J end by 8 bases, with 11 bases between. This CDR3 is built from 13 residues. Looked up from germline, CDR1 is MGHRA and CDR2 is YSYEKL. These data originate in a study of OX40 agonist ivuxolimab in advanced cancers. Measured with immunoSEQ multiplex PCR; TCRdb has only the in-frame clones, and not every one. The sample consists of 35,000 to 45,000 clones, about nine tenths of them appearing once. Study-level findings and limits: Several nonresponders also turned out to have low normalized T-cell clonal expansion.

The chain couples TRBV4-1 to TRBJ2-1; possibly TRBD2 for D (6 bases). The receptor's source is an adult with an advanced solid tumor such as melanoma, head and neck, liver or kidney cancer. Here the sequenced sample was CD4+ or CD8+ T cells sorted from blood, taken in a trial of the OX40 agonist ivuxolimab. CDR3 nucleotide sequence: TGCGCCAGCAGCCAGGGACTGGGGCATGAGCAGTTCTTC. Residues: CASSQGLGHEQFF.